These 10 T cell receptor beta chains were all obtained from the same sample, sequenced in a study of blood T cell repertoires in COVID-19 (dated by TCRdb to 2019 to 2021). Library creation used the immunoSEQ multiplex PCR assay. TCRdb took over this immuneACCESS table, retaining in-frame rearrangements with V and J assigned. Such tables are incomplete; in checked studies, under half of the missing clones stem from an unresolved V gene, and the remainder is unexplained. The sample records roughly 58,000 clones, about 81% of which are singletons. Clones ranked in the top ten supply under 20% of the sample. Sequencing was performed on peripheral blood. The receptors come from a man between 65 and 85 years old with active COVID-19.

The chain has TRBV5-4 and TRBJ2-7, with 9 bases lining up with TRBD2. From germline, CDR1 is SGHNT and CDR2 YYREEE (reference sequence). J was trimmed by 5 bases and V by 0 bases; bases with no gene match: 3. This CDR3 comprises 14 residues. The CDR3 spells CASSLGGRANEQYF. DNA of the CDR3: TGTGCCAGCAGCTTGGGCGGGAGGGCCAACGAGCAGTACTTC.

The chain carries TRBV7-2 and TRBJ2-7; 10 nucleotides line up with TRBD1. In germline, CDR1 is SGHTA, CDR2 FQGNSA. The CDR3 loop spans 14 amino acids. The trim removed 5 bases at V and 6 bases at J, leaving 7 bases unmatched. The CDR3 loop is CASSPRGQGLEQYF. DNA for the CDR3: TGTGCCAGCAGCCCAAGGGGACAGGGGCTCGAGCAGTACTTC.

This clone was observed a few times. This chain connects TRBV5-6 to TRBJ1-2; D unresolved. V was trimmed by 0 bases and J by 5 bases, leaving 11 bases between them. The CDR3 is 14 amino acids. The germline CDR1 and CDR2 sequences are SGHDT and YYEEEE. The CDR3 DNA is TGTGCCAGCAGCTTGGGATTCGGGGATTATGGCTACACCTTC. Translation: CASSLGFGDYGYTF.

The chain uses TRBV2 and TRBJ2-6, with D hard to call. Germline V gene sequence: CDR1 SNHLY, CDR2 FYNNEI. CDR3 length equals 14 residues. Trimming took off 7 bases at V and 1 base at J, with 8 bases between the two ends. CDR3 sequence (DNA): TGTGCCAGCAAACGAGAATCTGGGGCCAACGTCCTGACTTTC. Translated, it gives CASKRESGANVLTF.

This clone was recorded only once. CDR3 in DNA: TGTGCCAGCAGACGGACAAGACCCCTTTCCGGGGAGCTGTTTTTT. Its translation is CASRRTRPLSGELFF. V usage is TRBV28 and J usage is TRBJ2-2, with TRBD1 as a possible D gene (5 bases). CDR1 and CDR2 from the germline V gene are MDHEN and SYDVKM. The V and J ends lost 6 bases and 6 bases respectively, with 17 bases between them. The CDR3 has 15 residues. Looking up the rest from reference TRBV28 and TRBJ2-2 gives the full variable domain: DVKVTQSSRYLVKRTGEKVFLECVQDMDHENMFWYRQDPGLGLRLIYFSYDVKMKEKGDIPEGYSVSREKKERFSLILESASTNQTSMYLCASRRTRPLSGELFFGEGSRLTVL.

This clone came up once. The chain couples TRBV7-9 to TRBJ2-4, with 7 positions matching TRBD1. The trim removed 5 bases at V and 13 bases at J, leaving 5 bases unmatched. CDR3 size: 11 residues. Germline V lookup: CDR1 SEHNR, CDR2 FQNEAQ (reference sequence). CDR3 region: CASSPGTEQYF. Written as DNA, the CDR3 is TGTGCCAGCAGCCCCGGGACAGAGCAGTACTTC.

This sequence joins TRBV6-5 and TRBJ2-7; 11 nucleotides match TRBD2. This CDR3 is built from 15 residues. V lost 6 bases to trimming and J lost 4 bases; unmatched junction nucleotides: 8. Germline V CDR1 and CDR2: MNHEY, SVGAGI. Here the CDR3 reads CASSYTSGSVYEQYF. Here the CDR3 DNA reads TGTGCCAGCAGCTACACTAGCGGGAGTGTTTACGAGCAGTACTTC.

V usage is TRBV7-2 and J usage is TRBJ2-3, with TRBD2 identical over 8 bases. From germline, CDR1 is SGHTA and CDR2 FQGNSA. Unmatched junction bases numbered 5, after V lost 0 bases and J lost 6 bases. There are 15 residues in the CDR3. The CDR3 sequence is CASSLAGTSKDTQYF. The CDR3 DNA reads TGTGCCAGCAGCTTAGCGGGGACTAGTAAGGATACGCAGTATTTT.

This clone has just one count. The chain has TRBV10-3 and TRBJ2-2; 7 bases match TRBD1. This CDR3 contains 15 residues. CDR1 is ENHRY and CDR2 is SYGVKD in the germline V gene. Trimming cost V 3 bases and J 8 bases; bases outside gene matches: 9. This CDR3 reads CAISDKGAPTGELFF. The CDR3 coding sequence is TGTGCCATCAGTGATAAGGGGGCACCCACGGGGGAGCTGTTTTTT.

DNA for the CDR3: TGTGCCAGCAGTGAAGCGCAGGATAATGTATATGGCTACACCTTC. This codes for CASSEAQDNVYGYTF. This chain links TRBV2 with TRBJ1-2; D remains ambiguous. V lost 0 bases, J lost 5 bases, and 13 bases lay in between. Germline-derived CDR1 and CDR2 are SNHLY and FYNNEI. The CDR3 loop spans 15 amino acids. Variable domain in full (rest from reference TRBV2 and TRBJ1-2): EPEVTQTPSHQVTQMGQEVILRCVPISNHLYFYWYRQILGQKVEFLVSFYNNEISEKSEIFDDQFSVERPDGSNFTLKIRSTKLEDSAMYFCASSEAQDNVYGYTFGSGTRLTVV.